Following are 2 T cell receptor beta chains from one sample sequenced in a study of vaccination effects on CD4 cells after COVID-19. Before any sequencing was done, the ViraFEST assay used viral peptide pools to expand antigen-specific CD4+ T cells. Researchers isolated CD4+ T cells once roughly ten days of culture had elapsed. Among the vaccine recipients, none had a prior SARS-CoV-2 infection, and nucleocapsid antibodies were negative. For these TCRs, the target antigens are not known. Using immunoSEQ multiplex PCR, the repertoire was profiled, and TCRdb retains in-frame clones only, with some absent. This table holds 67,000 or so clones, roughly three quarters found once. The material sequenced was CD4+ T cells from PBMCs cultured with HCoV-OC43 spike peptides, taken before COVID-19 vaccination. Subset indicated: HCoV-OC43 spike overlapping peptide pool stimulation. The receptors were gathered from a human donor who received a COVID-19 vaccine.

The chain combines TRBV2 with TRBJ1-2, with 8 bases that match TRBD1. In germline, CDR1 is SNHLY, CDR2 FYNNEI. V gave up 6 bases and J gave up 2 bases; unmatched junction bases: 5. The CDR3 length is 14 residues. Written as DNA, the CDR3 is TGTGCCAGCAGCGAGAGACAGGGGAACTATGGCTACACCTTC. It translates to CASSERQGNYGYTF.

The rearrangement links TRBV10-1 to TRBJ1-2, with 8 bases that match TRBD1. Germline-derived CDR1 and CDR2 are WNHNN and SYGVQD (reference sequence). The CDR3 contains 12 residues. The J segment lost 8 bases and the V segment lost 2 bases, leaving 1 base of the junction unmatched. This CDR3 is CASSEDRGGYTF. The DNA for the CDR3 is TGCGCCAGCAGTGAGGACAGGGGAGGCTACACCTTC.